This T cell receptor beta chain was retrieved from a study of cytomegalovirus exposure and HLA in healthy donors. Points from the study as a whole: TCR sequences were mostly rare, though some public TCRs occurred in many donors. It was about 180 TCR beta chains that were listed as cytomegalovirus-associated.

Primers included in the PCR were 60 Vbeta and 13 Jbeta primers. Clones were read by immunoSEQ multiplex PCR, and TCRdb kept only the in-frame ones, dropping some. The data show over 200,000 clones, 77% seen once. Comment on this clone: Its antigen is currently unknown.

The sample taken for sequencing was PBMCs. This receptor was taken from a woman aged 60-75 years in good health and CMV-seropositive.

The CDR3 reads CASSQDWAGGTEAFF. CDR3 coding DNA: TGCGCCAGCAGCCAAGATTGGGCAGGGGGGACTGAAGCTTTCTTT. V and J are TRBV4-3 and TRBJ1-1; 7 nucleotides align to TRBD1. Germline CDR1 LGHNA, CDR2 YSLEER. The J segment lost 5 bases and the V segment lost 0 bases, leaving 6 bases of the junction unmatched. This CDR3 contains 15 residues.